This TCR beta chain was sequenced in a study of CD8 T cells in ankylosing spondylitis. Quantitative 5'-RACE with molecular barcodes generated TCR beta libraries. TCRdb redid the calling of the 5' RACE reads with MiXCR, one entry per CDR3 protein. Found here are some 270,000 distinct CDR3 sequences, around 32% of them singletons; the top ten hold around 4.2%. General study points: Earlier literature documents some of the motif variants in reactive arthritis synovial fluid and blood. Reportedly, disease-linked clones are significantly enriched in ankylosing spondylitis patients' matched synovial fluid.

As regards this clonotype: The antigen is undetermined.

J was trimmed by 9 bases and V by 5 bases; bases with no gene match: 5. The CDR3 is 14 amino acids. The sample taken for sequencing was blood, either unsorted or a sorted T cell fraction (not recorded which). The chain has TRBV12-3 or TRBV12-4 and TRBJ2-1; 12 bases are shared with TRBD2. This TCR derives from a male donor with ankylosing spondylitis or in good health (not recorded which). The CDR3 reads CASSPLAGGSEQFF. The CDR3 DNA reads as TGTGCCAGCAGTCCGCTAGCGGGGGGGTCTGAGCAGTTCTTC.